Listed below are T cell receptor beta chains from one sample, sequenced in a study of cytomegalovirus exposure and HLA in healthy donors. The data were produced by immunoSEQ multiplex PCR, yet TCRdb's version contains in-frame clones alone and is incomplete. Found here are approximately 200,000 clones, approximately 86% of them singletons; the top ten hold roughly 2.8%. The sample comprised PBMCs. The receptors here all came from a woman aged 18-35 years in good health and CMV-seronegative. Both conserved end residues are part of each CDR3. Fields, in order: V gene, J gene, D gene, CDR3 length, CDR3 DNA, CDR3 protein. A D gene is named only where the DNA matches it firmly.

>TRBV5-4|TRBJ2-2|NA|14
TGTGCCAGCAGCTTGGCCGGGGACACCGGGGAGCTGTTTTTT
CASSLAGDTGELFF
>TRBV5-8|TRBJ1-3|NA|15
TGTGCCAGCAGCCGGGGGGCCTCTCGAGGAAACACCATATATTTT
CASSRGASRGNTIYF
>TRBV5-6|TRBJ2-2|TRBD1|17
TGTGCCAGCAGCTGGTGGGCCGGGACAGGGGGCCCCGGGGAGCTGTTTTTT
CASSWWAGTGGPGELFF
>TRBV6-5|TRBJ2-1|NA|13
TGTGCCAGCAGTTACGGGGGGGCCAATGAGCAGTTCTTC
CASSYGGANEQFF
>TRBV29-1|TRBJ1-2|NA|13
TGCAGCGTTGACGATCAGGGTCCTGGTGACTACACCTTC
CSVDDQGPGDYTF
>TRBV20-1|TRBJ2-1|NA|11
TGCAGTGCTAGTTCCGGGAGCCAGATGTTCTTC
CSASSGSQMFF
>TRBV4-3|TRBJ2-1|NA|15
TGCGCCAGCAGCCAAGATTCCTCTACTCTCAATGAGCAGTTCTTC
CASSQDSSTLNEQFF
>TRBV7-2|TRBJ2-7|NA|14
TGTGCCAGCAGTTATGGCAGGTTAATATACGAGCAGTACTTC
CASSYGRLIYEQYF
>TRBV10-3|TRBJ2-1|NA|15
TGTGCCATCAGTGGGAGGGGGCGCGCGTTGTATGAGCAGTTCTTC
CAISGRGRALYEQFF
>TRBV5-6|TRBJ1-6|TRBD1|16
TGTGCCAGCAGCCTCGGGACAGGGAGTCTTTTCTCACCCCTCCACTTT
CASSLGTGSLFSPLHF
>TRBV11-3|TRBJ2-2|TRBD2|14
TGTGCCAGCAGCCCCCGGGGGGGCACCGGGGAGCTGTTTTTT
CASSPRGGTGELFF
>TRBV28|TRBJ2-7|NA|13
TGTGCCAGCAGTTTAGGGAGCCAGAACCAGCGGTACTTC
CASSLGSQNQRYF
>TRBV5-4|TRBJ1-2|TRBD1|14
TGTGCCAGCAGCTTGAGGGGGCAGAACTATGGCTACACCTTC
CASSLRGQNYGYTF